The 5 T cell receptor beta chains below were found in one sample sequenced in a study of blood T cell repertoires in COVID-19. Sequencing used immunoSEQ multiplex PCR; TCRdb keeps in-frame clones, though not all of them. In the table there are 150,000 to 200,000 clones, about nine tenths of which are singletons. Sequencing input: peripheral blood. The source of these receptors is an older woman with acute or convalescent COVID-19.

V usage is TRBV14 and J usage is TRBJ2-5; D call uncertain. Germline CDR1 and CDR2: SGHDN and FVKESK. CDR3 size: 12 residues. Trimming pared 1 base from V and 4 bases from J, leaving 4 bases between. The CDR3 nucleotides read TGTGCCAGCAGCCAAGCGGGAGAGACCCAGTACTTC. Protein product: CASSQAGETQYF.

The J gene is TRBJ2-5, the V gene TRBV5-1; 7 nucleotides agree with TRBD2. J gave up 1 base and V 5 bases, and 2 bases lay outside the gene matches. CDR1 and CDR2 (germline): SGHRS, YFSETQ. The CDR3 runs to 13 residues. CDR3 sequence (DNA): TGCGCCAGCAGTCAGCGGGGCCAAGAGACCCAGTACTTC. Protein product: CASSQRGQETQYF.

This clone was seen once. The chain recombines TRBV3-1 (or the pseudogene TRBV3-2) with TRBJ2-1, with D possibly matching TRBD2 (7 bases). Germline values: CDR1 LGHDT, CDR2 YNNKEL (reference sequence). The V end was cut by 5 bases, the J end by 2 bases, with 16 bases between. The CDR3 contains 16 residues. The DNA of the CDR3 is TGTGCCAGCAGCAGGACTCAAGGGGGGGCCTACAATGAGCAGTTCTTC. It yields the protein CASSRTQGGAYNEQFF.

V usage is TRBV19 and J usage is TRBJ1-2; unclear D gene. Trimming took off 5 bases at V and 8 bases at J, with 12 bases between the two ends. The germline gives CDR1 LNHDA, CDR2 SQIVND (reference sequence). The CDR3 loop spans 12 amino acids. The CDR3: CASSEAPEGYTF. The CDR3 DNA sequence: TGTGCCAGTAGTGAGGCCCCCGAGGGCTACACCTTC.

V is TRBV29-1 and J is TRBJ2-5; TRBD2 might be the D (5 bases). Germline V gives CDR1 SQVTM, CDR2 ANQGSEA. Trimming shortened V by 3 bases and J by 4 bases, and 12 bases separated the two germline ends. This CDR3 comprises 13 residues. CDR3: CSVEGLEGETQYF. In DNA, the CDR3 is TGCAGCGTTGAGGGCCTTGAGGGAGAGACCCAGTACTTC.